The sequence of this T cell receptor (beta chain) was determined in a study of cytotoxic CD8 clonotypes in ibrutinib-treated CLL. Study details: Investigators collected response samples after a median approximately twelve months of treatment, range 6 to 36. Findings and limits, study-wide: Public clonotypes proved infrequent, and on treatment they shrank or remained steady.

There are a few counts of this clone. Its antigen is unidentified. Other DNA sequences in this specimen translate into the identical CDR3. Assay used: immunoSEQ multiplex PCR; TCRdb lists only in-frame clones, some missing. This sample yields some 350,000 clones, of which 67% are seen a single time; 5% to 6.5% belongs to the top ten. The origin of this receptor is a human donor with chronic lymphocytic leukemia. The specimen was PBMCs, collected after 36 months of ibrutinib treatment.

The CDR3 nucleotides read TGTGCCAGCAGTTTAGGGCAGACCTACGAGCAGTACTTC. It encodes CASSLGQTYEQYF. The chain links TRBV27 to TRBJ2-7; unclear D gene. V was shortened by 2 bases and J by 2 bases, with 7 bases between the two germline ends. Germline lookup yields CDR1 MNHEY and CDR2 SMNVEV (reference sequence). The length of the CDR3 is 13 residues.